This is a list of T cell receptor beta chains from one sample in a study of blood T cell repertoires in COVID-19. TCRdb keeps only in-frame clones here, not all; method: immunoSEQ multiplex PCR. The sample lists more than 100,000 clones, roughly 84% occurring once. The sequenced material came from PBMCs or T cells enriched from blood (not recorded which). Receptors were obtained from a young woman who had recovered from COVID-19. CDR3s include the opening cysteine and the closing phenylalanine or tryptophan. The order of the fields is clone size, V gene, D gene, J gene, CDR3 protein, CDR3 DNA. D genes are given only for firm matches. Some rows have no size entry. The others give once, few or many, or a class for an expanded clone.

clone_size: NA
v_call: TRBV4-2
d_call: NA
j_call: TRBJ2-5
cdr3_aa: CASSQDPQALQETQYF
cdr3_nt: TGTGCCAGCAGCCAAGATCCTCAGGCCCTCCAAGAGACCCAGTACTTC

clone_size: NA
v_call: TRBV4-3
d_call: TRBD2
j_call: TRBJ2-7
cdr3_aa: CASSQGLGGTYEQYF
cdr3_nt: TGCGCCAGCAGCCAAGGCCTCGGGGGGACCTACGAGCAGTACTTC

clone_size: NA
v_call: TRBV11-3
d_call: NA
j_call: TRBJ2-7
cdr3_aa: CASSLRSGYEQYF
cdr3_nt: TGTGCCAGCAGCCTACGATCCGGCTACGAGCAGTACTTC

clone_size: NA
v_call: TRBV2
d_call: TRBD1
j_call: TRBJ1-5
cdr3_aa: CASSVTGGNQPQHF
cdr3_nt: TGTGCCAGCAGTGTGACAGGGGGGAATCAGCCCCAGCATTTT

clone_size: NA
v_call: TRBV5-4
d_call: TRBD2
j_call: TRBJ2-2
cdr3_aa: CASSPPGLADLGELFF
cdr3_nt: TGTGCCAGCAGCCCCCCGGGACTAGCGGACCTCGGGGAGCTGTTTTTT

clone_size: NA
v_call: TRBV7-2
d_call: TRBD2
j_call: TRBJ2-1
cdr3_aa: CASSLSSSGSNEQFF
cdr3_nt: TGTGCCAGCAGCTTAAGTTCTAGCGGGAGTAATGAGCAGTTCTTC

clone_size: NA
v_call: TRBV25-1
d_call: TRBD1
j_call: TRBJ2-7
cdr3_aa: CASSEADRGGYEQYF
cdr3_nt: TGTGCCAGCAGTGAAGCCGACAGGGGAGGCTACGAGCAGTACTTC

clone_size: NA
v_call: TRBV2
d_call: NA
j_call: TRBJ1-4
cdr3_aa: CASSEAPGSNEKLFF
cdr3_nt: TGTGCCAGCAGTGAGGCCCCCGGGAGTAATGAAAAACTGTTTTTT

clone_size: NA
v_call: TRBV28
d_call: NA
j_call: TRBJ2-2
cdr3_aa: CASSEDKIGTGELFF
cdr3_nt: TGTGCCAGCAGTGAAGACAAGATCGGTACCGGGGAGCTGTTTTTT

clone_size: NA
v_call: TRBV3-1/TRBV3-2
d_call: TRBD2
j_call: TRBJ2-1
cdr3_aa: CASSQGASGSEQFF
cdr3_nt: TGTGCCAGCAGCCAAGGGGCTAGCGGGAGTGAGCAGTTCTTC

clone_size: NA
v_call: TRBV9
d_call: TRBD1
j_call: TRBJ2-7
cdr3_aa: CASSVGQGAYEQYF
cdr3_nt: TGTGCCAGCAGCGTAGGACAGGGGGCTTACGAGCAGTACTTC

clone_size: NA
v_call: TRBV30
d_call: NA
j_call: TRBJ1-1
cdr3_aa: CARSGSAYTEAFF
cdr3_nt: TGTGCCCGGAGCGGCAGCGCCTACACTGAAGCTTTCTTT

clone_size: NA
v_call: TRBV4-3
d_call: NA
j_call: TRBJ2-1
cdr3_aa: CASSQDLRGLYNEQFF
cdr3_nt: TGCGCCAGCAGCCAAGATCTCAGGGGCTTATACAATGAGCAGTTCTTC

clone_size: NA
v_call: TRBV7-9
d_call: NA
j_call: TRBJ1-2
cdr3_aa: CASTPRGGFLSDVYGYTF
cdr3_nt: TGTGCCAGCACCCCACGTGGGGGGTTTTTGTCTGACGTTTATGGCTACACCTTC

clone_size: NA
v_call: TRBV6-5
d_call: NA
j_call: TRBJ2-2
cdr3_aa: CASSYYQGRGELFF
cdr3_nt: TGTGCCAGCAGTTACTATCAGGGTCGGGGGGAGCTGTTTTTT

clone_size: NA
v_call: TRBV28
d_call: TRBD1
j_call: TRBJ1-2
cdr3_aa: CASRRWTGGILYYGYTF
cdr3_nt: TGTGCCAGCAGAAGGTGGACAGGGGGCATTCTTTACTATGGCTACACCTTC

clone_size: many
v_call: TRBV18
d_call: NA
j_call: TRBJ1-5
cdr3_aa: CASSPGGGGGQPQHF
cdr3_nt: TGTGCCAGCTCACCAGGAGGGGGGGGCGGTCAGCCCCAGCATTTT

clone_size: NA
v_call: TRBV28
d_call: TRBD2
j_call: TRBJ2-1
cdr3_aa: CASSTPTSGKYNEQFF
cdr3_nt: TGTGCCAGCAGTACCCCGACTAGCGGGAAATACAATGAGCAGTTCTTC

clone_size: NA
v_call: TRBV15
d_call: TRBD2
j_call: TRBJ2-4
cdr3_aa: CATSRTSARDIQYF
cdr3_nt: TGTGCCACCAGCAGGACTAGCGCTCGGGACATTCAGTACTTC

clone_size: NA
v_call: TRBV5-6
d_call: TRBD2
j_call: TRBJ2-1
cdr3_aa: CASSFYIAGGDLRNEQFF
cdr3_nt: TGTGCCAGCAGCTTTTACATAGCGGGAGGGGACCTACGGAATGAGCAGTTCTTC

clone_size: NA
v_call: TRBV20-1
d_call: NA
j_call: TRBJ1-2
cdr3_aa: CSARDRVGYTF
cdr3_nt: TGCAGTGCTAGAGACAGGGTTGGCTACACCTTC

clone_size: NA
v_call: TRBV2
d_call: NA
j_call: TRBJ2-2
cdr3_aa: CASSDVGGSRPGELFF
cdr3_nt: TGTGCCAGCAGTGATGTCGGTGGGAGTCGACCCGGGGAGCTGTTTTTT

clone_size: NA
v_call: TRBV6-2/TRBV6-3
d_call: TRBD2
j_call: TRBJ2-7
cdr3_aa: CASSRGRERADWEQYF
cdr3_nt: TGTGCCAGCAGCCGCGGGCGGGAGCGGGCTGATTGGGAGCAGTACTTC

clone_size: few
v_call: TRBV2
d_call: NA
j_call: TRBJ1-1
cdr3_aa: CASSEALRRGTEAFF
cdr3_nt: TGTGCCAGCAGTGAAGCGCTTCGAAGGGGCACTGAAGCTTTCTTT

clone_size: NA
v_call: TRBV5-1
d_call: NA
j_call: TRBJ2-2
cdr3_aa: CASSLGTTHTGELFF
cdr3_nt: TGCGCCAGCAGCTTGGGGACTACCCACACCGGGGAGCTGTTTTTT

clone_size: NA
v_call: TRBV28
d_call: NA
j_call: TRBJ2-7
cdr3_aa: CASSLPLYEQYF
cdr3_nt: TGTGCCAGCAGTCTCCCTCTGTACGAGCAGTACTTC

clone_size: few
v_call: TRBV14
d_call: NA
j_call: TRBJ2-5
cdr3_aa: CASSPFDGGTQYF
cdr3_nt: TGTGCCAGCAGCCCCTTCGACGGAGGGACCCAGTACTTC

clone_size: NA
v_call: TRBV5-1
d_call: NA
j_call: TRBJ2-3
cdr3_aa: CASRATPPTDTQYF
cdr3_nt: TGCGCCAGCAGGGCAACACCCCCCACAGATACGCAGTATTTT

clone_size: few
v_call: TRBV4-3
d_call: NA
j_call: TRBJ2-7
cdr3_aa: CASSQVADTSYEQYF
cdr3_nt: TGCGCCAGCAGCCAAGTAGCGGATACTTCCTACGAGCAGTACTTC

clone_size: NA
v_call: TRBV10-3
d_call: TRBD1
j_call: TRBJ2-3
cdr3_aa: CAIRGTGVSVDTQYF
cdr3_nt: TGTGCCATCAGGGGGACAGGGGTATCGGTAGATACGCAGTATTTT

clone_size: NA
v_call: TRBV5-1
d_call: TRBD2
j_call: TRBJ2-2
cdr3_aa: CASSLVSGKIGELFF
cdr3_nt: TGCGCCAGCAGCTTGGTTAGCGGGAAGATCGGGGAGCTGTTTTTT

clone_size: NA
v_call: TRBV7-3
d_call: NA
j_call: TRBJ1-3
cdr3_aa: CASSTGSSGNTIYF
cdr3_nt: TGTGCCAGTTCGACAGGCAGCTCTGGAAACACCATATATTTT

clone_size: NA
v_call: TRBV4-2
d_call: NA
j_call: TRBJ2-1
cdr3_aa: CASSQDGLADNEQFF
cdr3_nt: TGTGCCAGCAGCCAAGATGGTCTAGCTGACAATGAGCAGTTCTTC

clone_size: NA
v_call: TRBV7-2
d_call: NA
j_call: TRBJ2-7
cdr3_aa: CASSLNSFSYEQYF
cdr3_nt: TGTGCCAGCAGCTTAAATAGTTTCTCCTACGAGCAGTACTTC

clone_size: NA
v_call: TRBV10-1
d_call: NA
j_call: TRBJ2-1
cdr3_aa: CASSPGVKNEQFF
cdr3_nt: TGCGCCAGCAGTCCCGGGGTGAAGAATGAGCAGTTCTTC

clone_size: NA
v_call: TRBV3-1/TRBV3-2
d_call: TRBD1
j_call: TRBJ1-2
cdr3_aa: CASSLDRAGYGYTF
cdr3_nt: TGTGCCAGCAGCCTTGACAGGGCCGGCTATGGCTACACCTTC

clone_size: NA
v_call: TRBV14
d_call: NA
j_call: TRBJ1-2
cdr3_aa: CASSQDRTGNYGYTF
cdr3_nt: TGTGCCAGCAGCCAAGATAGAACAGGGAACTATGGCTACACCTTC

clone_size: many
v_call: TRBV23-1
d_call: NA
j_call: TRBJ1-1
cdr3_aa: CASSLLDRFLMNTEAFF
cdr3_nt: TGCGCCAGCAGTCTCCTAGACAGGTTCCTTATGAACACTGAAGCTTTCTTT

clone_size: NA
v_call: TRBV5-4
d_call: NA
j_call: TRBJ2-7
cdr3_aa: CASSLQTYEQYF
cdr3_nt: TGTGCCAGCAGCTTACAAACCTACGAGCAGTACTTC

clone_size: NA
v_call: TRBV28
d_call: TRBD2
j_call: TRBJ2-7
cdr3_aa: CASPKAGESYEQYF
cdr3_nt: TGTGCCAGCCCGAAAGCGGGAGAGTCCTACGAGCAGTACTTC

clone_size: NA
v_call: TRBV11-2
d_call: NA
j_call: TRBJ2-5
cdr3_aa: CASSLGLALQETQYF
cdr3_nt: TGTGCCAGCAGCTTAGGCCTCGCGCTCCAAGAGACCCAGTACTTC

clone_size: NA
v_call: TRBV25-1
d_call: TRBD2
j_call: TRBJ2-3
cdr3_aa: CASSDTSGASTDTQYF
cdr3_nt: TGTGCCAGCAGTGATACTAGCGGAGCCAGTACAGATACGCAGTATTTT

clone_size: NA
v_call: TRBV3-1/TRBV3-2
d_call: NA
j_call: TRBJ2-1
cdr3_aa: CASSQDRDEQFF
cdr3_nt: TGTGCCAGCAGCCAAGATCGGGATGAGCAGTTCTTC

clone_size: NA
v_call: TRBV4-3
d_call: TRBD1
j_call: TRBJ1-5
cdr3_aa: CASSQGTGGLLMPQHF
cdr3_nt: TGCGCCAGCAGCCAGGGGACAGGGGGGCTGCTCATGCCCCAGCATTTT

clone_size: NA
v_call: TRBV28
d_call: TRBD1
j_call: TRBJ2-3
cdr3_aa: CASSTSGQGAFTDTQYF
cdr3_nt: TGTGCCAGCAGCACTTCGGGACAGGGGGCTTTCACAGATACGCAGTATTTT

clone_size: NA
v_call: TRBV28
d_call: NA
j_call: TRBJ1-6
cdr3_aa: CAVTGLNSPLHF
cdr3_nt: TGTGCCGTGACAGGTCTAAATTCACCCCTCCACTTT

clone_size: NA
v_call: TRBV7-9
d_call: NA
j_call: TRBJ1-5
cdr3_aa: CASSLTGNQPQHF
cdr3_nt: TGTGCCAGCAGCTTAACGGGAAATCAGCCCCAGCATTTT

clone_size: NA
v_call: TRBV19
d_call: NA
j_call: TRBJ1-1
cdr3_aa: CASSIPPGGNTEAFF
cdr3_nt: TGTGCCAGTAGTATCCCCCCGGGGGGGAACACTGAAGCTTTCTTT

clone_size: NA
v_call: TRBV14
d_call: TRBD1
j_call: TRBJ2-4
cdr3_aa: CASSQGDRLAKNIQYF
cdr3_nt: TGTGCCAGCAGCCAAGGGGACAGACTAGCCAAAAACATTCAGTACTTC

clone_size: NA
v_call: TRBV30
d_call: NA
j_call: TRBJ2-5
cdr3_aa: CAWSVRVRETQYF
cdr3_nt: TGTGCCTGGAGTGTACGGGTCCGGGAGACCCAGTACTTC

clone_size: NA
v_call: TRBV27
d_call: NA
j_call: TRBJ2-7
cdr3_aa: CASSLGGPLYEQYF
cdr3_nt: TGTGCCAGCAGTTTAGGCGGGCCACTTTACGAGCAGTACTTC

clone_size: NA
v_call: TRBV28
d_call: TRBD1
j_call: TRBJ1-2
cdr3_aa: CASSRQGAGNYGYTF
cdr3_nt: TGTGCCAGCAGTCGACAGGGCGCGGGGAACTATGGCTACACCTTC

clone_size: NA
v_call: TRBV7-2
d_call: NA
j_call: TRBJ2-3
cdr3_aa: CASSHQFWNGRADTQYF
cdr3_nt: TGTGCCAGCAGCCACCAATTTTGGAACGGTCGGGCAGATACGCAGTATTTT

clone_size: NA
v_call: TRBV20-1
d_call: NA
j_call: TRBJ2-7
cdr3_aa: CSAMGHYEQYF
cdr3_nt: TGCAGTGCTATGGGGCACTACGAGCAGTACTTC